The 31 T cell receptor beta chains given below trace back to one sample, sequenced in a study of graft-versus-host responses after intestinal transplantation. For these receptors, no antigen is known. Profiled with immunoSEQ multiplex PCR; TCRdb holds only in-frame clones, not every one. The table shows 90,000 to 150,000 clones, with around 95% occurring only once. Here the sequenced sample was unstimulated CD8+ T cells sorted from spleen or lymph node cells, taken before intestinal transplant. Receptor source: a human donor who received an intestinal transplant.

The rearrangement links TRBV19 to TRBJ2-2, with TRBD1 matching over 7 bases. CDR1 is LNHDA, CDR2 SQIVND, per germline (reference sequence). V was pared by 2 bases and J by 7 bases, with 10 bases of the junction left unmatched. The CDR3 is made up of 16 amino acids. In DNA, the CDR3 is TGTGCCAGTAGTATATTAGGGACAGACTCCAACGGGGAGCTGTTTTTT. This translates into CASSILGTDSNGELFF.

The gene calls are TRBV9 and TRBJ1-3; no clear D. The CDR3 covers 13 residues. Germline values: CDR1 SGDLS, CDR2 YYNGEE. Trimming cost V 3 bases and J 0 bases, with 4 bases left between them. The CDR3 nucleotides are TGTGCCAGCAGCGACAGCTCTGGAAACACCATATATTTT. Protein: CASSDSSGNTIYF.

This chain connects TRBV7-8 to TRBJ2-2; D is perhaps TRBD1 or TRBD2 (6 bases each). Trimming stripped 1 base from V and 3 bases from J, with 9 bases between. The CDR3 contains 15 residues. Per germline, CDR1 SGHVS and CDR2 FQNEAQ. DNA for the CDR3: TGTGCCAGCAGCTTAGGGGGGGCTGACACCGGGGAGCTGTTTTTT. Encoded protein: CASSLGGADTGELFF.

The chain employs TRBV28 and TRBJ1-5; D is perhaps TRBD1 (5 bases). Germline CDR1 reads MDHEN; CDR2 reads SYDVKM. Trimming took 5 bases from V and 0 from J, leaving 23 bases between them. The CDR3 has 19 amino acids. The DNA of the CDR3 is TGTGCCAGCAGTCCCACCCTGGGACTCCTACGAAATAGCAATCAGCCCCAGCATTTT. This translates into CASSPTLGLLRNSNQPQHF.

CDR3 residues: CASSPYSGTTDTQYF. The DNA for the CDR3 is TGCGCCAGCAGCCCCTATAGCGGGACAACAGATACGCAGTATTTT. The chain joins TRBV5-1 to TRBJ2-3; TRBD2 matches 8 bases. V lost 4 bases, J lost 3 bases, and 7 bases stayed unmatched. Germline CDR1 SGHRS, CDR2 YFSETQ. The CDR3 consists of 15 residues.

In its sample, this clone was seen once. CDR3 in amino acids: CASSFPNRETQYF. CDR3 DNA: TGTGCCAGCAGCTTTCCGAATAGGGAGACCCAGTACTTC. The chain couples TRBV7-9 to TRBJ2-5, with D unresolved. The CDR3 spans 13 residues. From germline, CDR1 is SEHNR and CDR2 FQNEAQ (reference sequence). V shed 3 bases and J shed 5 bases, with 10 bases lying between them.

The genes are TRBV5-1 and TRBJ2-1, with 9 bases fitting TRBD2. Per the germline V gene, CDR1 is SGHRS and CDR2 is YFSETQ. The CDR3 consists of 15 residues. The junction had 6 bases not matched to a gene; V was cut back by 3 bases and J by 5 bases. The CDR3 sequence is CASSSLLAGNNEQFF. CDR3 in DNA: TGCGCCAGCAGCTCCCTACTAGCGGGCAACAATGAGCAGTTCTTC.

This clone was counted once. V and J are TRBV4-3 and TRBJ2-1, with 9 nucleotides matching TRBD2. V lost 1 base to trimming and J lost 8 bases; unmatched junction nucleotides: 12. Germline CDR1 reads LGHNA; CDR2 reads YSLEER. The CDR3 is made up of 17 amino acids. CDR3 in amino acids: CASSQVLPGLASDEQFF. The CDR3 coding sequence is TGCGCCAGCAGCCAAGTTCTCCCGGGACTAGCTAGCGATGAGCAGTTCTTC.

About this clone: The junction and the germline gene differ at one end; a read error may be behind it. Other DNA sequences in the sample encode the same CDR3. The rearrangement links TRBV12-5 to TRBJ2-7, with D perhaps being TRBD1 or TRBD2 (5 bases each). CDR1 is LGHNT, CDR2 FRNRAP, per germline. The CDR3 sequence is 16 residues long. CDR3 sequence reads: CASGLVFRVDRDGGDF. DNA of the CDR3: TGTGCTAGTGGTTTGGTATTCCGTGTAGATCGGGACGGCGGCGACTTC.

CDR3 coding DNA: TGTGCCAGGATACTAGCGGGAAGGAGGCTGGGTAAGGGGACCCAGTACTTC. Its translation is CARILAGRRLGKGTQYF. The rearrangement joins TRBV27 to TRBJ2-5; 10 nucleotides line up with TRBD2. Germline V lookup: CDR1 MNHEY, CDR2 SMNVEV (reference sequence). This CDR3 contains 17 residues. The trim removed 9 bases at V and 7 bases at J, leaving 20 bases unmatched.

This chain uses TRBV4-1 with TRBJ1-1, with D possibly TRBD1 on 6 matching bases. V dropped 4 bases and J dropped 4 bases, with 13 bases sitting between them. There are 14 residues in the CDR3. Germline V gives CDR1 MGHRA, CDR2 YSYEKL. The CDR3 coding sequence is TGCGCCAGCAGCCCCCCTCACAGGGCCACTGAAGCTTTCTTT. Translated, it gives CASSPPHRATEAFF.

The chain uses TRBV27 and TRBJ1-2; D remains unclear. V lost 3 bases and J lost 4, with 9 bases in between. The CDR3 runs 13 residues. Germline values: CDR1 MNHEY, CDR2 SMNVEV (reference sequence). CDR3: CASSFDGSYGYTF. Written as DNA, the CDR3 is TGTGCCAGCAGTTTCGACGGTAGCTATGGCTACACCTTC.

V and J are TRBV11-2 and TRBJ2-1; 8 bases are shared with TRBD2. V dropped 0 bases and J dropped 6; count of bases not matched to a gene: 4. The CDR3 length is 15 residues. The germline V gene has CDR1 SGHAT and CDR2 FQNNGV. CDR3 coding DNA: TGTGCCAGCAGCTTAGAAGCGGGAGAGGGCAATGAGCAGTTCTTC. Protein sequence: CASSLEAGEGNEQFF.

Note on this clone: Other nucleotide sequences from this sample produce the same CDR3. The chain is built from TRBV6-5 and TRBJ2-7; tentative D call: TRBD2 (5 bases). Trimming took off 0 bases at V and 1 base at J, with 7 bases between the two ends. CDR1 MNHEY and CDR2 SVGAGI come from the germline V gene. The CDR3 length is 14 residues. In nucleotides, the CDR3 is TGTGCCAGCAGTTACTCGGCGGGTTCCTACGAGCAGTACTTC. It translates to CASSYSAGSYEQYF.

CDR3 nucleotides: TGTGCAAGTCGCTCCGGACGGGTTGGTAGGACTGAAGCTTTCTTT. It is translated as CASRSGRVGRTEAFF. This sequence joins TRBV12-2 and TRBJ1-1. TRBV12-2 is marked as a pseudogene. The CDR3 is 15 amino acids.

The chain uses TRBV5-4 and TRBJ1-1, with D hard to call. V dropped 0 bases and J dropped 4 bases, with 4 bases sitting between them. In germline, CDR1 is SGHNT, CDR2 YYREEE (reference sequence). The CDR3 is 12 residues long. CDR3 region: CASSLVGTEAFF. The CDR3 DNA sequence: TGTGCCAGCAGCTTGGTGGGCACTGAAGCTTTCTTT.

This chain connects TRBV4-1 to TRBJ2-1; TRBD2 matches at 14 bases. CDR1 and CDR2 from the germline V gene are MGHRA and YSYEKL. The CDR3 contains 16 residues. With 4 bases clipped from V and 1 base from J, the junction kept 0 bases outside the gene matches. This chain's CDR3 is CASSRLAGGSYNEQFF. The CDR3 DNA reads as TGCGCCAGCAGCCGACTAGCGGGAGGGTCCTACAATGAGCAGTTCTTC.

The chain has TRBV15 and TRBJ2-1, with TRBD2 identical over 13 bases. The V segment lost 3 bases and the J segment 12 bases; nucleotides outside the gene matches: 2. Germline V CDR1 and CDR2: LNHNV, YYDKDF (reference sequence). The CDR3 covers 13 residues. CDR3 residues: CATSSRTSGRQFF. CDR3 DNA: TGTGCCACCAGCAGCCGGACTAGCGGGAGGCAGTTCTTC.

This clone was seen once. The chain combines TRBV7-3 with TRBJ2-3; 9 nucleotides agree with TRBD1. The V gene end was trimmed by 5 bases and the J gene end by 4 bases; junction bases not matched to a gene: 10. Germline CDR1 and CDR2: SGHTA and FQGTGA. The CDR3 is made up of 16 amino acids. This chain's CDR3 is CASSPNPDRGADTQYF. CDR3 DNA sequence: TGTGCCAGCAGCCCGAACCCGGACAGGGGCGCAGATACGCAGTATTTT.

The V call is TRBV4-3, the J call TRBJ2-3; D is ambiguous. The CDR3 length is 15 residues. Germline CDR1 reads LGHNA; CDR2 reads YSLEER. V lost 0 bases and J 0 bases, leaving 7 bases between the germline ends. CDR3 in amino acids: CASSQDDLSTDTQYF. CDR3 sequence (DNA): TGCGCCAGCAGCCAAGACGACCTTAGCACAGATACGCAGTATTTT.

V usage is TRBV9 and J usage is TRBJ2-5, with D perhaps given as TRBD1 or TRBD2 (5 bases each). This CDR3 has 14 residues. CDR1 and CDR2 (germline): SGDLS, YYNGEE. Trimming left V 0 bases short and J 11 bases short, with 17 bases between. The CDR3 sequence is CASSVALGTDQQYF. CDR3 sequence (DNA): TGTGCCAGCAGCGTAGCGTTGGGGACGGATCAGCAGTACTTC.

This chain links TRBV30 with TRBJ2-7; 8 nucleotides align to TRBD1. Germline V gene sequence: CDR1 GTSNPN, CDR2 SVGIG (reference sequence). CDR3 size: 15 residues. V lost 0 bases and J lost 2; bases outside the gene matches: 6. The CDR3 DNA follows: TGTGCCTGGAGTGTACCACAGGGGGGCCCCTACGAGCAGTACTTC. Translating it yields CAWSVPQGGPYEQYF.

The V and J genes are TRBV30 and TRBJ2-7; 11 bases are shared with TRBD1. The CDR3 totals 14 residues. Per the germline V gene, CDR1 is GTSNPN and CDR2 is SVGIG (reference sequence). V was clipped by 5 bases and J by 3 bases; unmatched bases: 6. The CDR3 spells CAWGTGQGDYEQYF. The CDR3 DNA reads as TGTGCCTGGGGAACGGGACAGGGGGACTACGAGCAGTACTTC. The full variable domain, with the rest looked up from reference TRBV30 and TRBJ2-7, is SQTIHQWPATLVQPVGSPLSLECTVEGTSNPNLYWYRQAAGRGLQLLFYSVGIGQISSEVPQNLSASRPQDRQFILSSKKLLLSDSGFYLCAWGTGQGDYEQYFGPGTRLTVT.

J is TRBJ1-6 and V is TRBV28; a possible D gene is TRBD1 (5 bases). The CDR3 consists of 15 residues. Germline-derived CDR1 and CDR2 are MDHEN and SYDVKM. Trimming shortened V by 6 bases and J by 8 bases, and 17 bases separated the two germline ends. The CDR3 coding sequence is TGTGCCAGCAGCCTCGGGAGGAAGGGGTATTCACCCCTCCACTTT. Its translation: CASSLGRKGYSPLHF.

The chain combines TRBV6-1 with TRBJ1-5, with TRBD1 as a possible D gene (6 bases). This CDR3 has 14 residues. CDR1 and CDR2 (germline): MNHNS, SASEGT. Trimming removed 3 bases at V and 4 bases at J, with 10 bases between. The CDR3 protein is CASSERTENQPQHF. CDR3 bases: TGTGCCAGCAGTGAGAGGACAGAGAATCAGCCCCAGCATTTT.

A single count supports this clone. The chain has TRBV23-1 and TRBJ2-2, with D possibly matching TRBD1 (6 bases). TRBV23-1 is classed as an ORF, of uncertain function. CDR3 length: 14 amino acids. V was cut by 3 bases and J by 1 base, with 6 bases left in between. CDR3 nucleotide sequence: TGCGCCAGCAGTCAGGGACAGAACACCGGGGAGCTGTTTTTT. This sequence encodes CASSQGQNTGELFF.

The rearrangement links TRBV7-8 to TRBJ2-1, with 12 nucleotides matching TRBD2. There are 16 residues in the CDR3. Germline assignment: CDR1 SGHVS and CDR2 FQNEAQ. The trim removed 0 bases at V and 4 bases at J, leaving 1 base unmatched. Written as DNA, the CDR3 is TGTGCCAGCAGCTTAGCGCTAGCGGGAGGGTACAATGAGCAGTTCTTC. Translated, it gives CASSLALAGGYNEQFF.

The rearrangement links TRBV29-1 to TRBJ2-5, with D unresolved. Deletions cut 1 base from V and 5 bases from J, with 5 bases between. The CDR3 is made up of 11 amino acids. Germline assignment: CDR1 SQVTM and CDR2 ANQGSEA. CDR3 sequence (DNA): TGCAGCGTTGAAGTCCCTGAGACCCAGTACTTC. Translated, it gives CSVEVPETQYF.

V usage is TRBV28 and J usage is TRBJ2-7; TRBD2 aligns across 11 bases. CDR3 length: 15 amino acids. The V and J ends lost 6 bases and 2 bases, in that order; junction bases with no gene match: 6. Germline lookup yields CDR1 MDHEN and CDR2 SYDVKM. In DNA form, the CDR3 reads TGTGCCAGCAGATGGGGACTAGCGGCTACCTACGAGCAGTACTTC. It encodes CASRWGLAATYEQYF.

The chain uses TRBV11-2 and TRBJ2-1, with 7 bases lining up with TRBD1. This CDR3 is built from 10 residues. V lost 5 bases, J lost 12 bases, and 1 base stayed unmatched. Per germline, CDR1 SGHAT and CDR2 FQNNGV. In DNA, the CDR3 is TGTGCCAGCAGCCAGGGGGTGCAGTTCTTC. Translated: CASSQGVQFF.

V usage is TRBV10-3 and J usage is TRBJ1-5, with D possibly being TRBD1 (5 bases). Germline assignment: CDR1 ENHRY and CDR2 SYGVKD. The CDR3 is made up of 14 amino acids. V lost 4 bases to trimming and J lost 3 bases, with 10 bases between them. The CDR3 sequence: CAISVGAYNQPQHF. In nucleotides, the CDR3 is TGTGCCATCAGTGTCGGGGCCTACAATCAGCCCCAGCATTTT.